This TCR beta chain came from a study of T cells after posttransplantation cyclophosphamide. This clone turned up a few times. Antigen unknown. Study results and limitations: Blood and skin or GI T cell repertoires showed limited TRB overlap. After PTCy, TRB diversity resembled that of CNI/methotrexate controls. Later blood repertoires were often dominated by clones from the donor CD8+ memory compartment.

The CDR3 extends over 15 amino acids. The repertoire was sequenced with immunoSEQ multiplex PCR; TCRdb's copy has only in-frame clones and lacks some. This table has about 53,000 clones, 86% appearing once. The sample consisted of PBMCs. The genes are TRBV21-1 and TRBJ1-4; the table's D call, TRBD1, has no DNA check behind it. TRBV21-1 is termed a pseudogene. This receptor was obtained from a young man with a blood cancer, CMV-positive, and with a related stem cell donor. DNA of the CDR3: TGTGCCAGCAGCAACTGGACAGGGGGCAGAGAAAAACTGTTTTTT. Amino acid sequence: CASSNWTGGREKLFF.